A single sample is the source of the 11 T cell receptor beta chains below, sequenced in a study of blood T cell repertoires in COVID-19. Only in-frame clones appear in the TCRdb table, and some are missing; sequencing was by immunoSEQ multiplex PCR. The top ten clones hold around 1.5% of a sample with 350,000 to 450,000 clones, over 75% of them seen once. Material: peripheral blood. Source of these receptors: a woman in her thirties or forties with COVID-19, enrolled during active disease.

This chain uses TRBV7-2 with TRBJ2-5; tentative D call: TRBD2 (5 bases). Germline assignment: CDR1 SGHTA and CDR2 FQGNSA. Between the trimmed V and J ends, which lost 5 bases and 3 bases, there was a span of 10 bases. The CDR3 extends over 13 amino acids. CDR3 in amino acids: CASSTAREETQYF. The CDR3 DNA reads as TGTGCCAGCAGCACGGCGAGGGAAGAGACCCAGTACTTC.

The chain couples TRBV6-1 to TRBJ2-1; 10 bases match TRBD2. V trimming: 1 base; J trimming: 4 bases; junction bases outside the gene matches: 4. This CDR3 has 16 amino acids. Germline V lookup: CDR1 MNHNS, CDR2 SASEGT. CDR3 residues: CASSEEEAGGYNEQFF. The CDR3 bases are TGTGCCAGCAGTGAAGAGGAAGCGGGGGGGTACAATGAGCAGTTCTTC.

This clone was seen ten or more times. The chain employs TRBV6-5 and TRBJ1-5; D gene ambiguous. Germline CDR1 and CDR2: MNHEY and SVGAGI. This CDR3 contains 14 residues. V lost 6 bases to trimming and J lost 2 bases, with 11 bases between them. The CDR3 DNA is TGTGCCAGCAGGCCGGGTTGGCGCAATCAGCCCCAGCATTTT. Its translation is CASRPGWRNQPQHF.

This chain links TRBV28 with TRBJ2-5, with a possible D match to TRBD1 (6 bases). The CDR3 loop spans 14 amino acids. The germline gives CDR1 MDHEN, CDR2 SYDVKM. Trimming took 3 bases from V and 6 from J, leaving 14 bases between them. In nucleotides, the CDR3 is TGTGCCAGCAGTTTTACCCAGGGGCCCAAGACCCAGTACTTC. Amino acid sequence: CASSFTQGPKTQYF.

The J gene is TRBJ1-3, the V gene TRBV15; D not certain. This CDR3 contains 16 residues. CDR1 is LNHNV, CDR2 YYDKDF, per germline (reference sequence). Trimming cost V 0 bases and J 0 bases, with 9 bases left between them. The chain's CDR3 is CATSRDGSGSGNTIYF. CDR3 DNA: TGTGCCACCAGCAGAGATGGGTCGGGCTCTGGAAACACCATATATTTT.

The rearrangement joins TRBV2 to TRBJ1-1; D is possibly TRBD1 (6 bases). V lost 5 bases and J 5 bases, leaving 15 bases between the germline ends. The germline CDR1 and CDR2 sequences are SNHLY and FYNNEI. This CDR3 has 14 residues. CDR3 in amino acids: CASSSSQGSTEAFF. The CDR3 DNA sequence: TGTGCCAGCAGTTCCTCACAGGGTTCGACTGAAGCTTTCTTT.

This rearrangement joins TRBV5-1 to TRBJ2-7, with no clear D. The CDR3 spans 14 residues. CDR1 and CDR2 from the germline V gene are SGHRS and YFSETQ. V was pared by 0 bases and J by 0 bases, with 7 bases between. This CDR3 reads CASSLGRSSYEQYF. The CDR3 DNA reads TGCGCCAGCAGCTTGGGGCGGAGCTCCTACGAGCAGTACTTC.

The chain has TRBV5-5 and TRBJ1-3; 8 bases agree with TRBD1. CDR1 is SGHKS and CDR2 is YYEKEE in the germline V gene (reference sequence). Trimming at V came to 7 bases and at J to 0 bases, leaving 18 bases not matched to a gene. This CDR3 comprises 19 residues. CDR3 sequence reads: CASGDGQGAFWGSGNTIYF. Written as DNA, the CDR3 is TGTGCCAGCGGGGATGGGCAGGGGGCCTTTTGGGGCTCTGGAAACACCATATATTTT.

The chain links TRBV18 to TRBJ2-7, with 9 bases identical to TRBD1. The V segment lost 3 bases and the J segment 5 bases; nucleotides outside the gene matches: 11. The germline gives CDR1 KGHSH, CDR2 LQKENI. This CDR3 spans 16 amino acids. The CDR3, as DNA: TGTGCCAGCTCACCCTTTACCGGGACAGGGAGGGACGAGCAGTACTTC. This encodes CASSPFTGTGRDEQYF.

The J gene is TRBJ1-2, the V gene TRBV6-2 or TRBV6-3, with 10 nucleotides matching TRBD1. Germline trimming cut 1 base from V and 8 bases from J; bases unmatched to any gene: 10. CDR1 and CDR2 from the germline V gene are MNHEY and SVGEGT. This CDR3 has 16 amino acids. The CDR3 nucleotides are TGTGCCAGCAGTTACTACACCCCGACAGGGGGCCGGGGCTACACCTTC. This codes for CASSYYTPTGGRGYTF.

J is TRBJ1-2 and V is TRBV18, with TRBD1 identical over 7 bases. CDR1 is KGHSH and CDR2 is LQKENI in the germline V gene. The CDR3 is 18 residues long. The J segment lost 0 bases and the V segment lost 6 bases, leaving 16 bases of the junction unmatched. CDR3 sequence (DNA): TGTGCCAGCTCCCAACCCCGGGACAGCCGCATTTCTAACTATGGCTACACCTTC. Its protein product is CASSQPRDSRISNYGYTF.